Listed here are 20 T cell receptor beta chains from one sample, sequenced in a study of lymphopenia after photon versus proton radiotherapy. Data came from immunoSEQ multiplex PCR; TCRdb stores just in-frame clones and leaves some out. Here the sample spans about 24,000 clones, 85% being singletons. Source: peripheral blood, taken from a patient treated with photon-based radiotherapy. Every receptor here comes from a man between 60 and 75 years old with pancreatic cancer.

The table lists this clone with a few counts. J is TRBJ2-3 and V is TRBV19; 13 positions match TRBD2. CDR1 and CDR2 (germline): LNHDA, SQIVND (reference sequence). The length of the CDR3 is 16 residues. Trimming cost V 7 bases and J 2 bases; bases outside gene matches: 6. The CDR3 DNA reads TGTGCCAGTACTAGGACTAGCGGGGGATTCACAGATACGCAGTATTTT. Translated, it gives CASTRTSGGFTDTQYF.

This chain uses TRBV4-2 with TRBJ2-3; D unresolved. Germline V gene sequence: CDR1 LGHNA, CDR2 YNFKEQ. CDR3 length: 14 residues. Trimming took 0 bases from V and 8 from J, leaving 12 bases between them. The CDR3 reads CASSQETDRATQYF. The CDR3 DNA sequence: TGTGCCAGCAGCCAAGAGACGGACCGAGCTACGCAGTATTTT.

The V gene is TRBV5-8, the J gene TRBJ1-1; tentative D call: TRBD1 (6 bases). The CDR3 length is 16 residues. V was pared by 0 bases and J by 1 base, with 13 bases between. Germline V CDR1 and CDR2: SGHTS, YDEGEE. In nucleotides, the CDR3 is TGTGCCAGCAGCTTGGAGCAGGGGCTCTGGAACACTGAAGCTTTCTTT. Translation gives CASSLEQGLWNTEAFF.

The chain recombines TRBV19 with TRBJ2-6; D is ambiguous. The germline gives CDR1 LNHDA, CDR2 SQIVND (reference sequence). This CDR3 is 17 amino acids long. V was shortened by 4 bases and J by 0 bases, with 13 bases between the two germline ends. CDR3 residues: CASSTRSGFSGANVLTF. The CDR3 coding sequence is TGTGCCAGTAGTACGAGAAGTGGGTTCTCTGGGGCCAACGTCCTGACTTTC.

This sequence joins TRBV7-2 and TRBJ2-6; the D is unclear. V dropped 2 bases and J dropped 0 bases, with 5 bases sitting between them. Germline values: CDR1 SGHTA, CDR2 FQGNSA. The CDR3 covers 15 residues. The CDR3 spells CASSLSHSGANVLTF. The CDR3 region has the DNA TGTGCCAGCAGCTTAAGTCACTCTGGGGCCAACGTCCTGACTTTC.

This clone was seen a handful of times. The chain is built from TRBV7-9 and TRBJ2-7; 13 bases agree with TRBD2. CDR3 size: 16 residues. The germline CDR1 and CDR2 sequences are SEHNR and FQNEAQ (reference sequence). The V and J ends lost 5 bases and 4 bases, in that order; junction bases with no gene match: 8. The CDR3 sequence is CASSLPSTSGGYEQYF. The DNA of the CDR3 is TGTGCCAGCAGCCTACCATCGACTAGCGGGGGGTACGAGCAGTACTTC.

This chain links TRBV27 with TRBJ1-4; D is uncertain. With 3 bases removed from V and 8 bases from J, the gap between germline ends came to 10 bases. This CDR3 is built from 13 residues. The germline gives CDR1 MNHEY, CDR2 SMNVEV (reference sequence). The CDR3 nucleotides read TGTGCCAGCAGTTTGGCGGGTGAGGAAAAACTGTTTTTT. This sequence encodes CASSLAGEEKLFF.

The CDR3 here is CASSPIVTKDNEQFF. For the CDR3, the DNA is TGTGCCAGCTCACCGATAGTGACTAAGGACAATGAGCAGTTCTTC. The chain carries TRBV18 and TRBJ2-1; a possible D gene is TRBD2 (5 bases). The CDR3 totals 15 residues. Per the germline V gene, CDR1 is KGHSH and CDR2 is LQKENI. Between the trimmed V and J ends, which lost 3 bases and 5 bases, there was a span of 14 bases.

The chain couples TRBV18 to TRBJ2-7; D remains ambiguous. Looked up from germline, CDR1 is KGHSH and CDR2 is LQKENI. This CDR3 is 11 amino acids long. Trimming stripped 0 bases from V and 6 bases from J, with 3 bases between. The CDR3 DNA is TGTGCCAGCTCACCACCTAGCGAGCAGTACTTC. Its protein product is CASSPPSEQYF.

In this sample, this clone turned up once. This chain's CDR3 is CASSLGLNYGYTF. Here the CDR3 DNA reads TGTGCCAGCAGCTTGGGTCTCAACTATGGCTACACCTTC. The rearrangement joins TRBV5-5 to TRBJ1-2; D remains unclear. The CDR3 totals 13 residues. Germline V gene sequence: CDR1 SGHKS, CDR2 YYEKEE (reference sequence). V lost 0 bases and J 2 bases, leaving 5 bases between the germline ends.

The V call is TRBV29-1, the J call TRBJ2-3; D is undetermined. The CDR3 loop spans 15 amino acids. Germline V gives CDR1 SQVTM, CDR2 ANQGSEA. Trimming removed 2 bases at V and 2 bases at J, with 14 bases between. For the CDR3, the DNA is TGCAGCGTTGAAAGTCAGCTAGAAAACACAGATACGCAGTATTTT. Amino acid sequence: CSVESQLENTDTQYF.

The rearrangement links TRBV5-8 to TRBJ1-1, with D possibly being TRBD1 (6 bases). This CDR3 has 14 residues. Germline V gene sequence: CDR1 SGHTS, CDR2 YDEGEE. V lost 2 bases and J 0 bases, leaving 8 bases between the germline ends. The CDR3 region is CASSFGQMNTEAFF. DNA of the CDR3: TGTGCCAGCAGCTTCGGACAGATGAACACTGAAGCTTTCTTT.

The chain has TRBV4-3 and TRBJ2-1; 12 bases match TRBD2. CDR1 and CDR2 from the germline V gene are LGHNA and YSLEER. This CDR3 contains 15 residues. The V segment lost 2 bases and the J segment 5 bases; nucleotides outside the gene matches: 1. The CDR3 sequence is CASSQLAGGHNEQFF. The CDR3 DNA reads TGCGCCAGCAGCCAACTAGCGGGGGGGCACAATGAGCAGTTCTTC.

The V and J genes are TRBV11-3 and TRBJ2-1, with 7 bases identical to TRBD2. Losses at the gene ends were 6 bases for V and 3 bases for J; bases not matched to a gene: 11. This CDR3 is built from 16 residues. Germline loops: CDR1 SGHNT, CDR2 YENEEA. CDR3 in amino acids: CASSSTGAGFYNEQFF. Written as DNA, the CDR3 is TGTGCCAGCAGTTCTACTGGAGCGGGGTTCTACAATGAGCAGTTCTTC.

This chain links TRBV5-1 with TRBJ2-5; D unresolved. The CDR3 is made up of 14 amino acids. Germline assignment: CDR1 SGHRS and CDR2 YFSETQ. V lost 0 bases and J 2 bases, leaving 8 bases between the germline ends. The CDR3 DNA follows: TGCGCCAGCAGCTTGGACGGTCGGCAAGAGACCCAGTACTTC. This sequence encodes CASSLDGRQETQYF.

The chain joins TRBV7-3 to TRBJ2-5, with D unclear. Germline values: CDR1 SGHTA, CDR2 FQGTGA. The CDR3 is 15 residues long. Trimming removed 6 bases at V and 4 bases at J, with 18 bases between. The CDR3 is CASSAQPTTAETQYF. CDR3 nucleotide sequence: TGTGCCAGCAGTGCCCAGCCCACAACCGCAGAGACCCAGTACTTC.

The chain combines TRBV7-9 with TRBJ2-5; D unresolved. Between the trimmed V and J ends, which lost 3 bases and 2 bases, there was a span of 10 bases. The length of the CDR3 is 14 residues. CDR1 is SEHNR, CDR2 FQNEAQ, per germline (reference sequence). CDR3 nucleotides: TGTGCCAGCAGCTTCTCCCTTGGGCAAGAGACCCAGTACTTC. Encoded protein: CASSFSLGQETQYF.

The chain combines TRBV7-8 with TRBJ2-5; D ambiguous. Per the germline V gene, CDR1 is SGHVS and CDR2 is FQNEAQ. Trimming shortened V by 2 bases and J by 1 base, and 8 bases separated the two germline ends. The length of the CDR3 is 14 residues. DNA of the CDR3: TGTGCCAGCAGCTTATCAGTCAGCCAAGAGACCCAGTACTTC. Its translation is CASSLSVSQETQYF.

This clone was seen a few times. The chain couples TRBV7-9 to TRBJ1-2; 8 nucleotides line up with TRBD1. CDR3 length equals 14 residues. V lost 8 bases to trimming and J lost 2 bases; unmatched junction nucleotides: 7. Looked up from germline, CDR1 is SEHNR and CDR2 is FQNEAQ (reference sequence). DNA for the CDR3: TGTGCCAGCGGCAGCGACAGGGGAAACTATGGCTACACCTTC. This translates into CASGSDRGNYGYTF.

The CDR3 nucleotides read TGTGCCAGCAGCGTAGGGACTAGTGGGTCCTACAATGAGCAGTTCTTC. Amino acids: CASSVGTSGSYNEQFF. The chain carries TRBV9 and TRBJ2-1; 7 nucleotides agree with TRBD2. The ends lost 0 bases at V and 1 base at J; junction bases unmatched: 4. This CDR3 is 16 amino acids long. The germline gives CDR1 SGDLS, CDR2 YYNGEE.